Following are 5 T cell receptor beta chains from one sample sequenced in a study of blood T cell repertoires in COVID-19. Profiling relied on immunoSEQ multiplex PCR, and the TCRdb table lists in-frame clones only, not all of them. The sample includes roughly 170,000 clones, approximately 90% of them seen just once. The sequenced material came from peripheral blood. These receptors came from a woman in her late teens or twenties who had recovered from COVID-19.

The CDR3 bases are TGTGCCAGCAAGACAGGGAATCAGCCCCAGCATTTT. Translating it yields CASKTGNQPQHF. The gene calls are TRBV7-9 and TRBJ1-5; the match to TRBD1 covers 7 bases. CDR3 length equals 12 residues. Germline V gene lookup returns CDR1 SEHNR and CDR2 FQNEAQ (reference sequence). The V gene end was trimmed by 7 bases and the J gene end by 4 bases; junction bases not matched to a gene: 1.

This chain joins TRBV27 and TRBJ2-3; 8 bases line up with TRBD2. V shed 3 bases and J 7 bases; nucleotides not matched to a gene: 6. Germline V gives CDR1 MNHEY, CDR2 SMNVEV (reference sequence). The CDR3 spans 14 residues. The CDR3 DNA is TGTGCCAGCAGTTTGGGACTAGTGGGATATACGCAGTATTTT. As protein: CASSLGLVGYTQYF.

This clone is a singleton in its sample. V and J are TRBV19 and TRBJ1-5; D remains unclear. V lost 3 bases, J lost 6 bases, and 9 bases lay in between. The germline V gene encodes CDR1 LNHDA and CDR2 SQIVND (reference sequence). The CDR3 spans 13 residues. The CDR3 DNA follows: TGTGCCAGTAGTATCCAGGTCGTTCAGCCCCAGCATTTT. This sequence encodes CASSIQVVQPQHF. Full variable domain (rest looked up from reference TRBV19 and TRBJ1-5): DGGITQSPKYLFRKEGQNVTLSCEQNLNHDAMYWYRQDPGQGLRLIYYSQIVNDFQKGDIAEGYSVSREKKESFPLTVTSAQKNPTAFYLCASSIQVVQPQHFGDGTRLSIL.

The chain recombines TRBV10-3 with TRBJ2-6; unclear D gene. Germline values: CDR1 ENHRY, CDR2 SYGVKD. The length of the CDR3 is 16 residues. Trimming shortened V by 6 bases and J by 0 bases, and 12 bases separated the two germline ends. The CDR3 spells CAISASTISGANVLTF. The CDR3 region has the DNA TGTGCCATCAGCGCCAGTACGATCTCTGGGGCCAACGTCCTGACTTTC.

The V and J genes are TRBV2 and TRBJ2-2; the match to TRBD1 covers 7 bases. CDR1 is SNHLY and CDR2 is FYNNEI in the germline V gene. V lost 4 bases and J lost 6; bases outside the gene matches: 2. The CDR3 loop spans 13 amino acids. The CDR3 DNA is TGTGCCAGCAGTGGGCAGGGGGCCGGGGAGCTGTTTTTT. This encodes CASSGQGAGELFF.